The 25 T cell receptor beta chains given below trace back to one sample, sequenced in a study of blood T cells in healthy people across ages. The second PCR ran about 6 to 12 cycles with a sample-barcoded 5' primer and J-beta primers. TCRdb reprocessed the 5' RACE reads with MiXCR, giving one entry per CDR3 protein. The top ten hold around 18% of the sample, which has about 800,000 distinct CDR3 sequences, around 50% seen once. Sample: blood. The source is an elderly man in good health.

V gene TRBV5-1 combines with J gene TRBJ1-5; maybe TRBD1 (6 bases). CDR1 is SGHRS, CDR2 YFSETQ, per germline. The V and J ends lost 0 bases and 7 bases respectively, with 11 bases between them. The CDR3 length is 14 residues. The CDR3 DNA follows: TGCGCCAGCAGCTTGGAGGCAGGGGTACAGCCCCAGCATTTT. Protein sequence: CASSLEAGVQPQHF.

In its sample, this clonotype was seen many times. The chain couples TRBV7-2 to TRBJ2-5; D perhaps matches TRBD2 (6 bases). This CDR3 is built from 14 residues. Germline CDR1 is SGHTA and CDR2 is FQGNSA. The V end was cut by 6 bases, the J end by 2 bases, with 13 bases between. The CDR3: CASRFSGFQETQYF. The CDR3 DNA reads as TGTGCCAGCAGATTTAGCGGTTTTCAAGAGACCCAGTACTTC.

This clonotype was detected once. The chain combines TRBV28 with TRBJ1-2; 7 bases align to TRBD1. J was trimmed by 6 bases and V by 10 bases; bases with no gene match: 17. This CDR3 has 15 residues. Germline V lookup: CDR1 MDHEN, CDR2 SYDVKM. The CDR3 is CATTTGTGDPDGYTF. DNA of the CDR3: TGTGCCACCACGACGGGAACAGGGGATCCGGATGGCTACACCTTC.

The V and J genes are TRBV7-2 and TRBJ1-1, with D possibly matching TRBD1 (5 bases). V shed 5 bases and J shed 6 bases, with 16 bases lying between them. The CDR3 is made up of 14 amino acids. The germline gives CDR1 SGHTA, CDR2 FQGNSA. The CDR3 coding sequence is TGTGCCAGCAGCCCCCGCGGGGGAACGTCTGAAGCTTTCTTT. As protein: CASSPRGGTSEAFF.

CDR3 sequence (DNA): TGTGCCAGCGGAATGACAGTTGACTATGGCTACACCTTC. Amino acid sequence: CASGMTVDYGYTF. The chain uses TRBV27 and TRBJ1-2; maybe TRBD1 (5 bases). CDR1 is MNHEY, CDR2 SMNVEV, per germline (reference sequence). Trimming removed 8 bases from V and 3 bases from J, with 13 bases in between. The CDR3 is made up of 13 amino acids.

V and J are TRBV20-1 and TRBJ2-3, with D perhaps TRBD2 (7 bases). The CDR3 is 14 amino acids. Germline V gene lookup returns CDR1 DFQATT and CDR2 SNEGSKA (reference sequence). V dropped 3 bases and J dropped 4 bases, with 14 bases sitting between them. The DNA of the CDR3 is TGCAGTGCTAGGGGGGGGGCGGGAGCAGATACGCAGTATTTT. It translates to CSARGGAGADTQYF.

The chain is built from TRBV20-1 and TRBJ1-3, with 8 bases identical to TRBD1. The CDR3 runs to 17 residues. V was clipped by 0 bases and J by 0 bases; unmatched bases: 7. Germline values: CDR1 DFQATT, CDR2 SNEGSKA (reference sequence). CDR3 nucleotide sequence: TGCAGTGCTAGAGATGTGGACAGGGCGCGCTCTGGAAACACCATATATTTT. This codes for CSARDVDRARSGNTIYF.

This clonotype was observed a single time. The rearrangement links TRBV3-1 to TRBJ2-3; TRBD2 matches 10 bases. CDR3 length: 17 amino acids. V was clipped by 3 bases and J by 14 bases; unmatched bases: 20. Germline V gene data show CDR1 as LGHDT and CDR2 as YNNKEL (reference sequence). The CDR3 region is CASSHGQGGLAYRYAYF. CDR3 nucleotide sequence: TGTGCCAGCAGCCATGGTCAGGGGGGACTAGCGTACAGATACGCGTATTTT.

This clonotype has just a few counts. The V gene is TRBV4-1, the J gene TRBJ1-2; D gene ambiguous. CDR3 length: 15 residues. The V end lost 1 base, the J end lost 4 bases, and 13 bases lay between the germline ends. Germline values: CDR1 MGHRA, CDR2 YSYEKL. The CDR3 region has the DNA TGCGCCAGCAGCCAAGTTGGGCGGTGGGGCTATGGCTACACCTTC. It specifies CASSQVGRWGYGYTF.

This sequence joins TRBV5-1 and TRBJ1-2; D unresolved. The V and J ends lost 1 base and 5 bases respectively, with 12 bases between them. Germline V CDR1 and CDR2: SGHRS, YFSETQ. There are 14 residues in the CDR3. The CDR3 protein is CASSLLGEGYGYTF. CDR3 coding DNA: TGCGCCAGCAGCTTGTTGGGAGAAGGGTATGGCTACACCTTC.

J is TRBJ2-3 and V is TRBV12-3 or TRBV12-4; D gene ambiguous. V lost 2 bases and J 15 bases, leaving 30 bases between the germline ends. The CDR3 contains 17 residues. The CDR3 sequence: CASSLSGPEVRADMQYF. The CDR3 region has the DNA TGTGCCAGCAGTTTAAGTGGACCTGAGGTGAGAGCAGATATGCAATATTTT.

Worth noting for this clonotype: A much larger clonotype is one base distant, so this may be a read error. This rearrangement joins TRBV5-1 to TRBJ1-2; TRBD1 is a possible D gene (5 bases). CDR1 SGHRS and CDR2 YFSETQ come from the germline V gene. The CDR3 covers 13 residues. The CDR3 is CANSPDINYGYTF. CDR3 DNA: TGCGCCAACAGCCCGGACATTAACTATGGCTACACCTTC.

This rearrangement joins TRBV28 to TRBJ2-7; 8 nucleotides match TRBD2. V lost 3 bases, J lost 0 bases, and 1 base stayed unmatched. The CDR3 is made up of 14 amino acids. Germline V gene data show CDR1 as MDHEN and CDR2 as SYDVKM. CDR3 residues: CASSFGLASYEQYF. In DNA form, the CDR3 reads TGTGCCAGCAGTTTTGGACTAGCCTCCTACGAGCAGTACTTC.

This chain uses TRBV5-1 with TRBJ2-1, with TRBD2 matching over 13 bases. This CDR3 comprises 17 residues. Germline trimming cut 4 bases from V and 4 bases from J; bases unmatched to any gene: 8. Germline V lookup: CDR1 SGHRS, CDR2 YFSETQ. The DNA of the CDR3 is TGCGCCAGCAGCGAAGGGACTAGCGGGACCCTTTACAATGAGCAGTTCTTC. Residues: CASSEGTSGTLYNEQFF. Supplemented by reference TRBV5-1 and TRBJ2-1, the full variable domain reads KAGVTQTPRYLIKTRGQQVTLSCSPISGHRSVSWYQQTPGQGLQFLFEYFSETQRNKGNFPGRFSGRQFSNSRSEMNVSTLELGDSALYLCASSEGTSGTLYNEQFFGPGTRLTVL.

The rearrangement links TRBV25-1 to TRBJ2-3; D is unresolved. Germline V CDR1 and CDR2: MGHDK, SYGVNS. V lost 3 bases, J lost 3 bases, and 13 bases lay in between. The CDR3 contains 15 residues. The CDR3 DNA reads TGTGCCAGCAGTGACTTTTTCGACAATACAGATACGCAGTATTTT. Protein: CASSDFFDNTDTQYF.

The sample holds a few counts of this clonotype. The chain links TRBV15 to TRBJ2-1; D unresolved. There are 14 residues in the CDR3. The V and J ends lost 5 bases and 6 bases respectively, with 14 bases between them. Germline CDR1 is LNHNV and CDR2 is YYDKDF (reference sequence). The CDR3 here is CATSPIRLPNEQFF. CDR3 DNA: TGTGCCACCAGCCCCATACGCCTGCCCAATGAGCAGTTCTTC.

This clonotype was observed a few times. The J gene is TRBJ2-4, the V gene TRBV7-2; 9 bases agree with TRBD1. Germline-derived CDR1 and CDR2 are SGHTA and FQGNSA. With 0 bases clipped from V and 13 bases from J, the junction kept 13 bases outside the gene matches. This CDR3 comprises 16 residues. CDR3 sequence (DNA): TGTGCCAGCAGCTTAGCGGGGGGGACAGGGTACGTACAGCAGTACTTC. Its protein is CASSLAGGTGYVQQYF.

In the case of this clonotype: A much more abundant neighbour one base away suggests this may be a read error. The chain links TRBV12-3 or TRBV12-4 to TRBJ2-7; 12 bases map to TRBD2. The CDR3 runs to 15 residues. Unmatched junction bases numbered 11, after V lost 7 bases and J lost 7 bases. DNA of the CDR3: TGTGCCAGCACCCAGACTAGCGGGAGAGATGATGAGCAGTACTTC. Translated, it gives CASTQTSGRDDEQYF.

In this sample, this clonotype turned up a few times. The CDR3 here is CSARATRGTGNEQFF. CDR3 in DNA: TGCAGTGCTAGAGCAACCCGAGGGACGGGCAATGAGCAGTTCTTC. The chain has TRBV20-1 and TRBJ2-1; D could derive from TRBD1 or TRBD2 (5 bases each). This CDR3 spans 15 amino acids. Germline CDR1 reads DFQATT; CDR2 reads SNEGSKA (reference sequence). V gave up 1 base and J gave up 6 bases, with 16 bases separating them.

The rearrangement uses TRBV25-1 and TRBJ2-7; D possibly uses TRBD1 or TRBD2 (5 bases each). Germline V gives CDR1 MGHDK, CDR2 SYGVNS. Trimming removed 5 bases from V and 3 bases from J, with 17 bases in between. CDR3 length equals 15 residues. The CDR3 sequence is CASSHTGDANYEQYF. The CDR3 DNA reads TGTGCCAGCAGTCACACCGGGGACGCAAACTACGAGCAGTACTTC.

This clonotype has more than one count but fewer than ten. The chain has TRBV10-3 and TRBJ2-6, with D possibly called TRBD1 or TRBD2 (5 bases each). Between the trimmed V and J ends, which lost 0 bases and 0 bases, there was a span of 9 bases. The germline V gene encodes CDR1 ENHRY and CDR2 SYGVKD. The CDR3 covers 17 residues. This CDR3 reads CAISESRGASGANVLTF. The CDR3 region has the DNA TGTGCCATCAGTGAGTCAAGAGGGGCCTCTGGGGCCAACGTCCTGACTTTC.

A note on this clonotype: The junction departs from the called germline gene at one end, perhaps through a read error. The CDR3 loop reads CASVKGPAGERFF. CDR3 sequence (DNA): TGTGCCAGCGTTAAGGGCCCCGCGGGTGAGCGGTTCTTC. This sequence joins TRBV28 and TRBJ2-1, with a weak D call TRBD2 (5 bases). CDR3 length: 13 residues. Germline CDR1 reads MDHEN; CDR2 reads SYDVKM.

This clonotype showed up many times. CDR3 loop: CASSYSSGGTHTGELFF. CDR3 nucleotides: TGTGCCAGCAGTTACTCTTCAGGAGGAACCCACACCGGGGAGCTGTTTTTT. This rearrangement joins TRBV6-5 to TRBJ2-2; the D gene is possibly TRBD2 (5 bases). The V and J ends lost 0 bases and 3 bases respectively, with 14 bases between them. Germline V gene sequence: CDR1 MNHEY, CDR2 SVGAGI. This CDR3 is built from 17 residues.

CDR3 residues: CAWSLSYNEQFF. CDR3 coding DNA: TGTGCCTGGAGCCTATCCTACAATGAGCAGTTCTTC. The rearrangement links TRBV30 to TRBJ2-1; D uncertain. The CDR3 sequence is 12 residues long. The germline V gene encodes CDR1 GTSNPN and CDR2 SVGIG (reference sequence). The ends were cut back, 3 bases at V and 1 base at J, with 4 bases in the middle.

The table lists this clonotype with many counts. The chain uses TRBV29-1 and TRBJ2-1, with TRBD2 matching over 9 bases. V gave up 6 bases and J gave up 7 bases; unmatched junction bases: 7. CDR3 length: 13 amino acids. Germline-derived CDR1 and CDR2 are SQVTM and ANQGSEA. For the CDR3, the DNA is TGCAGCGTCGAGCCGGGACTAGCAAATGAGCAGTTCTTC. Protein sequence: CSVEPGLANEQFF.